This TCR beta chain is from a study of T cells in Graves' hyperthyroidism and ophthalmopathy. The PBMCs were sourced from fresh peripheral blood (approximately 9 ml). Points from the study as a whole: By a 13 V-J model, ophthalmopathy was set apart from stable hyperthyroidism. Blood samples included most of the expanded thyroid clonotypes exceeding 0.001.

Amplified TCR beta CDR3 regions derived from RNA transcripts. During a first-round RT-PCR of the TCR CDR3, the HTBI primer set was used. TCRdb reprocessed the multiplex PCR reads via MiXCR and lists one record per CDR3 protein. The table has some 690,000 distinct CDR3 sequences, around 16% seen once. This clonotype was observed a few times. The antigen remains unidentified. The CDR3 has 15 residues. Germline V CDR1 and CDR2: SEHNR, FQNEAQ (reference sequence). Trimming took off 5 bases at V and 4 bases at J, with 15 bases between the two ends. The V and J genes are TRBV7-9 and TRBJ2-1, with D hard to call. The source material was blood. The origin of this receptor is a man aged 50-59 years with Graves' hyperthyroidism. As DNA, the CDR3 is TGTGCCAGCAGCGTTCGGTCTAGGCTATACAATGAGCAGTTCTTC. It yields the protein CASSVRSRLYNEQFF.